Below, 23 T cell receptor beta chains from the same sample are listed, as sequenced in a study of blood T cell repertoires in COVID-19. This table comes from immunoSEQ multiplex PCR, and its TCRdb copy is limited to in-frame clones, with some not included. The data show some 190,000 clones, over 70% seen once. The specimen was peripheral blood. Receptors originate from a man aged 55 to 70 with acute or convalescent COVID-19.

This CDR3 reads CASSLAGGTFTGELFF. Written as DNA, the CDR3 is TGCGCCAGCAGCTTGGCCGGGGGAACTTTCACCGGGGAGCTGTTTTTT. The V call is TRBV5-1, the J call TRBJ2-2; a possible D gene is TRBD2 (6 bases). The germline CDR1 and CDR2 sequences are SGHRS and YFSETQ. The V and J ends lost 0 bases and 4 bases respectively, with 13 bases between them. CDR3 length equals 16 residues.

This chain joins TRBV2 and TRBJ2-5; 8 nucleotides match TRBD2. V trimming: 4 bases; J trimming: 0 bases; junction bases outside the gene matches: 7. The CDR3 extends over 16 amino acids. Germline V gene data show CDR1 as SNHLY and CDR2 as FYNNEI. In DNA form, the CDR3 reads TGTGCCAGCAGTGGACTACTAGCGGAGTACCAAGAGACCCAGTACTTC. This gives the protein CASSGLLAEYQETQYF.

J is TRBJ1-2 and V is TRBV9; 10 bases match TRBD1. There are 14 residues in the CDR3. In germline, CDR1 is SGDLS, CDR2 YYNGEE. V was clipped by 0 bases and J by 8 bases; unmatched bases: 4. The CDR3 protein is CASSVAGTGEGYTF. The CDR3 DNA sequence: TGTGCCAGCAGCGTAGCCGGGACAGGGGAAGGCTACACCTTC.

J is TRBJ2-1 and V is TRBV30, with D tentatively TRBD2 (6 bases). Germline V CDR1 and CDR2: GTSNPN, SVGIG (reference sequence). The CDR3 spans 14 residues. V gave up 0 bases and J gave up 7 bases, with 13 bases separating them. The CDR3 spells CAWSVLLAGNEQFF. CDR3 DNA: TGTGCCTGGAGTGTACTTCTGGCGGGGAATGAGCAGTTCTTC.

The CDR3 DNA reads as TGTGCCAGCTCATCAAGGGACAGCGGGGAGCTGTTTTTT. It translates to CASSSRDSGELFF. This chain joins TRBV18 and TRBJ2-2, with 7 bases matching TRBD1. CDR3 size: 13 residues. Germline CDR1 is KGHSH and CDR2 is LQKENI. The V gene end was trimmed by 5 bases and the J gene end by 7 bases; junction bases not matched to a gene: 4.

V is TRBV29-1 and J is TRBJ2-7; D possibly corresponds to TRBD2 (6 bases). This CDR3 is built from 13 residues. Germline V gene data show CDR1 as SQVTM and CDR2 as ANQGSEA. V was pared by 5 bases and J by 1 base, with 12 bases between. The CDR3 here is CSVPGLRSYEQYF. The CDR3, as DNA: TGCAGCGTTCCGGGACTTCGTTCCTACGAGCAGTACTTC.

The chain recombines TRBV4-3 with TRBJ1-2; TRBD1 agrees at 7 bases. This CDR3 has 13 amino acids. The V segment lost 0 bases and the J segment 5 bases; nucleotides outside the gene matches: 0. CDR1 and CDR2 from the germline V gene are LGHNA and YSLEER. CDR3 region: CASSQDRGYGYTF. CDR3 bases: TGCGCCAGCAGCCAAGACAGGGGGTATGGCTACACCTTC.

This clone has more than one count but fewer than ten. The CDR3 spells CATGEGQPQHF. CDR3 in DNA: TGTGCCACCGGGGAGGGTCAGCCCCAGCATTTT. The chain recombines TRBV10-3 with TRBJ1-5; D remains ambiguous. This CDR3 comprises 11 residues. From germline, CDR1 is ENHRY and CDR2 SYGVKD. V dropped 10 bases and J dropped 6 bases, with 10 bases sitting between them.

This CDR3 is CAWSRTRNGRGNQPQHF. The CDR3 DNA follows: TGTGCCTGGAGTCGCACCCGGAACGGCAGGGGTAATCAGCCCCAGCATTTT. V gene TRBV30 combines with J gene TRBJ1-5, with D perhaps TRBD1 (6 bases). Looked up from germline, CDR1 is GTSNPN and CDR2 is SVGIG (reference sequence). Trimming pared 2 bases from V and 4 bases from J, leaving 21 bases between. The CDR3 is made up of 17 amino acids.

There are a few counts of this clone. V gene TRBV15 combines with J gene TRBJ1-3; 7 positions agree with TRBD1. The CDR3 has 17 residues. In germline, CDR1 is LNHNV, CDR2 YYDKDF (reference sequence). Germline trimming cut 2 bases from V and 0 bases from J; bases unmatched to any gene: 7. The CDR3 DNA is TGTGCCACCAGCAGAACCGGGACAGCCCGCTCTGGAAACACCATATATTTT. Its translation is CATSRTGTARSGNTIYF.

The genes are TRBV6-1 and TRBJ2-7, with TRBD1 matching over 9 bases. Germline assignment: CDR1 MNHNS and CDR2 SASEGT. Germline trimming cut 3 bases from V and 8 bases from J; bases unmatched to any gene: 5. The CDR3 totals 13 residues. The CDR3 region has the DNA TGTGCCAGCAGTGAGTCAGGACAGGGGCAGCAGTACTTC. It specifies CASSESGQGQQYF.

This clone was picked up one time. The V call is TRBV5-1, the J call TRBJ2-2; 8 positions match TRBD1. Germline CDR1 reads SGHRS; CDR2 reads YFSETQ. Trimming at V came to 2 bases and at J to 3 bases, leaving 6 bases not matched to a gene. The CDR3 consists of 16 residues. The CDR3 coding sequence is TGCGCCAGCAGCTTCGCTGGACAGGGTGACACCGGGGAGCTGTTTTTT. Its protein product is CASSFAGQGDTGELFF.

The CDR3 nucleotides read TGTGCCACCAGTCCCCGGGGAGGGGCCTATGGCTACACCTTC. Translated, it gives CATSPRGGAYGYTF. The rearrangement joins TRBV24-1 to TRBJ1-2; D is perhaps TRBD1 (5 bases). V was cut by 6 bases and J by 4 bases, with 14 bases left in between. Germline-derived CDR1 and CDR2 are KGHDR and SFDVKD. This CDR3 comprises 14 residues.

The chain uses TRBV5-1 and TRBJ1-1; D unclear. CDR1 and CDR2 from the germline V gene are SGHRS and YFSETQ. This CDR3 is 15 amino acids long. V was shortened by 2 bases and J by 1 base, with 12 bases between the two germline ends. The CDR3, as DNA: TGCGCCAGCAGCTTCTCAGTCAGACAGAACACTGAAGCTTTCTTT. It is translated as CASSFSVRQNTEAFF.

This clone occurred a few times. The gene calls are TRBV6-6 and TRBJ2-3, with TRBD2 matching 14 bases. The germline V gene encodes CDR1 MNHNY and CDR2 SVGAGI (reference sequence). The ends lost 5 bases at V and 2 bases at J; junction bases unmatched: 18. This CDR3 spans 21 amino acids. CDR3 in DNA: TGTGCCAGCAGTCAACCGACAGGACCGGGACTAGCGGGAGAGCACACAGATACGCAGTATTTT. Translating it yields CASSQPTGPGLAGEHTDTQYF.

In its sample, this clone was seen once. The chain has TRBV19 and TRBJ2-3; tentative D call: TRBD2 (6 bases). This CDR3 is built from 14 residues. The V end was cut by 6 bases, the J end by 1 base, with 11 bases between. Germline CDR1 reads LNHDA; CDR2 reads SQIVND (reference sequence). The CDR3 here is CASRGLSGTDTQYF. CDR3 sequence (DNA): TGTGCCAGTAGGGGACTCTCCGGCACAGATACGCAGTATTTT.

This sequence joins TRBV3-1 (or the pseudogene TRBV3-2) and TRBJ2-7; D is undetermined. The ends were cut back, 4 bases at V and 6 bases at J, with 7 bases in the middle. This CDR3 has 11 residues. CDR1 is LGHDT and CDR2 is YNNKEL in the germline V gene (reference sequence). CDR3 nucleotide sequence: TGTGCCAGCAGCCTCCTGAGCGAGCAGTACTTC. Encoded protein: CASSLLSEQYF.

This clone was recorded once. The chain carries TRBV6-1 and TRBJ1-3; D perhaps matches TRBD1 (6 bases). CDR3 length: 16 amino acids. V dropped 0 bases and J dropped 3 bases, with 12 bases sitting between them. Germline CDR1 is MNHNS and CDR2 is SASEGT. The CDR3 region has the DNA TGTGCCAGCAGTGAAGCGCGGGGGGCTAGTGGAAACACCATATATTTT. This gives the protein CASSEARGASGNTIYF.

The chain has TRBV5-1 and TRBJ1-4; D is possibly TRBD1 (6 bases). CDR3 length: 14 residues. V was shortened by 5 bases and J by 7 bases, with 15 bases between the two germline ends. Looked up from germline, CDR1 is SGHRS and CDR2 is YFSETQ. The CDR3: CASSRGRVGEKLFF. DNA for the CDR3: TGCGCCAGCAGTAGGGGGAGAGTGGGTGAAAAACTGTTTTTT.

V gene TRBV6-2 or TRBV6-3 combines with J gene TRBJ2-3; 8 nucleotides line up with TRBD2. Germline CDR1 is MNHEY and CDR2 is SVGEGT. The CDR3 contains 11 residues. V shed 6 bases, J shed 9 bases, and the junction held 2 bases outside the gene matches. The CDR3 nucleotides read TGTGCCAGCAGCAGACTAGCGACGCAGTATTTT. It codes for CASSRLATQYF.

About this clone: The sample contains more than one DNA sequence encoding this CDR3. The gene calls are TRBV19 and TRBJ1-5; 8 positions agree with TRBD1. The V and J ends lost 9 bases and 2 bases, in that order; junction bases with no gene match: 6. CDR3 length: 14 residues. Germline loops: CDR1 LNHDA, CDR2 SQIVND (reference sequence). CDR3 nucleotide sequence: TGTGCCAGCTCCCAGACAGGGGGCAATCAGCCCCAGCATTTT. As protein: CASSQTGGNQPQHF.

The CDR3 DNA reads TGTGCCAGCAGTTATATCAGGCTTGGCTACACCTTC. As protein: CASSYIRLGYTF. The chain joins TRBV6-6 to TRBJ1-2; no reliable D call. This CDR3 comprises 12 residues. V was shortened by 3 bases and J by 7 bases, with 9 bases between the two germline ends. Germline V CDR1 and CDR2: MNHNY, SVGAGI (reference sequence).

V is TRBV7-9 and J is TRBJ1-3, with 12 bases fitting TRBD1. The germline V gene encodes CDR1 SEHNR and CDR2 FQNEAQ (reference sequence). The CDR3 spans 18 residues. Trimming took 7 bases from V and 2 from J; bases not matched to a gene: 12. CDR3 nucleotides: TGTGCCAGCACCTGGGGGACAGGGGGCGCGTTGGCTGGAAACACCATATATTTT. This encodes CASTWGTGGALAGNTIYF.